The 30 T cell receptor beta chains below were found in one sample sequenced in a study of blood T cell repertoires in COVID-19. The assay was immunoSEQ multiplex PCR, and TCRdb's table has in-frame clones only and misses some. The profile shows roughly 250,000 clones, roughly four fifths of them singletons. The sample consisted of peripheral blood. These receptors were obtained from a woman aged 60-70 years with active or convalescent COVID-19.

This clone has a handful of counts. This chain connects TRBV3-1 (or the pseudogene TRBV3-2) to TRBJ1-6, with D perhaps matching TRBD1 (6 bases). The V gene's germline CDR1 is LGHDT and CDR2 YNNKEL (reference sequence). Trimming left V 4 bases short and J 10 bases short, with 14 bases between. The CDR3 contains 14 residues. CDR3 bases: TGTGCCAGCAGCCTAGGGGGGGCGACCTCACCCCTCCACTTT. The encoded protein is CASSLGGATSPLHF.

This clone was detected a few times. The V gene is TRBV27, the J gene TRBJ1-3; D ambiguous. The V end was cut by 5 bases, the J end by 0 bases, with 8 bases between. Germline assignment: CDR1 MNHEY and CDR2 SMNVEV (reference sequence). The length of the CDR3 is 14 residues. The CDR3 loop is CASSRMSSGNTIYF. The DNA for the CDR3 is TGTGCCAGCAGTCGTATGAGCTCTGGAAACACCATATATTTT.

The chain uses TRBV7-9 and TRBJ1-2, with D hard to call. In germline, CDR1 is SEHNR, CDR2 FQNEAQ (reference sequence). There are 15 residues in the CDR3. Trimming took 5 bases from V and 0 from J, leaving 13 bases between them. CDR3 protein: CASSQYGDANYGYTF. The CDR3, as DNA: TGTGCCAGCAGCCAGTACGGAGACGCTAACTATGGCTACACCTTC.

The chain has TRBV7-9 and TRBJ2-6; D is unresolved. The CDR3 length is 16 residues. Germline CDR1 is SEHNR and CDR2 is FQNEAQ (reference sequence). V shed 5 bases and J shed 1 base, with 12 bases lying between them. The CDR3 DNA reads as TGTGCCAGCAGCCCCACCAGCGCGTCTGGGGCCAACGTCCTGACTTTC. Its translation: CASSPTSASGANVLTF.

The chain couples TRBV7-9 to TRBJ1-2, with no clear D. Germline loops: CDR1 SEHNR, CDR2 FQNEAQ (reference sequence). The CDR3 loop spans 11 amino acids. V was trimmed by 5 bases and J by 8 bases, leaving 9 bases between them. CDR3 sequence (DNA): TGTGCCAGCAGCCCACAGACAGGCTACACCTTC. Translating it yields CASSPQTGYTF.

This clone was recorded only once. V and J are TRBV19 and TRBJ1-2; 9 nucleotides match TRBD1. CDR1 is LNHDA and CDR2 is SQIVND in the germline V gene (reference sequence). Trimming removed 7 bases from V and 2 bases from J; junction bases left unmatched: 5. The CDR3 is made up of 14 amino acids. The CDR3 nucleotides are TGTGCCAGTACCTCGGGACAGGGCAACTATGGCTACACCTTC. Translated: CASTSGQGNYGYTF.

This clone has just a few counts. The rearrangement joins TRBV6-5 to TRBJ1-6, with D tentatively TRBD1 (6 bases). This CDR3 spans 14 amino acids. Germline CDR1 reads MNHEY; CDR2 reads SVGAGI. V was pared by 4 bases and J by 5 bases, with 9 bases between. The CDR3 spells CASSSQGNNSPLHF. The CDR3 DNA follows: TGTGCCAGCAGTTCCCAGGGGAATAATTCACCCCTCCACTTT.

In this sample, this clone turned up once. The V call is TRBV6-5, the J call TRBJ2-1; 10 bases match TRBD2. From germline, CDR1 is MNHEY and CDR2 SVGAGI. This CDR3 is built from 15 residues. V shed 7 bases, J shed 0 bases, and the junction held 3 bases outside the gene matches. CDR3 sequence reads: CASTSGGRSYNEQFF. CDR3 DNA: TGTGCCAGCACTAGCGGGGGCCGCTCCTACAATGAGCAGTTCTTC.

The chain couples TRBV4-2 to TRBJ2-7; 7 bases fit TRBD1. V lost 4 bases, J lost 2 bases, and 11 bases stayed unmatched. Germline V gives CDR1 LGHNA, CDR2 YNFKEQ. CDR3 length: 16 residues. CDR3 nucleotides: TGTGCCAGCAGCCGCCAACCCGAGGGGGCCACCTACGAGCAGTACTTC. Its protein is CASSRQPEGATYEQYF.

The J gene is TRBJ1-2, the V gene TRBV6-1; 10 bases align to TRBD1. The V segment lost 1 base and the J segment 8 bases; nucleotides outside the gene matches: 4. The CDR3 extends over 14 amino acids. Germline V gene data show CDR1 as MNHNS and CDR2 as SASEGT. CDR3 bases: TGTGCCAGCAGTGAAGGGGGACAGGGGAGAGGCTACACCTTC. This codes for CASSEGGQGRGYTF.

The chain couples TRBV6-5 to TRBJ1-4; D gene uncertain. V was trimmed by 6 bases and J by 8 bases, leaving 16 bases between them. This CDR3 contains 14 residues. CDR1 is MNHEY and CDR2 is SVGAGI in the germline V gene. The CDR3 bases are TGTGCCAGCAGAGCGGCCCCAACGTGGGAAAAACTGTTTTTT. It translates to CASRAAPTWEKLFF.

The chain joins TRBV7-2 to TRBJ2-1; possible D gene TRBD2, 5 bases. The germline V gene encodes CDR1 SGHTA and CDR2 FQGNSA. Trimming cost V 1 base and J 7 bases, with 11 bases left between them. CDR3 length: 14 residues. The CDR3 protein is CASSLDTRTNEQFF. CDR3 nucleotides: TGTGCCAGCAGCTTAGACACTAGAACGAATGAGCAGTTCTTC. Full variable domain (missing parts from reference TRBV7-2 and TRBJ2-1): GAGVSQSPSNKVTEKGKDVELRCDPISGHTALYWYRQSLGQGLEFLIYFQGNSAPDKSGLPSDRFSAERTGGSVSTLTIQRTQQEDSAVYLCASSLDTRTNEQFFGPGTRLTVL.

The chain employs TRBV6-5 and TRBJ1-4; D gene ambiguous. V was trimmed by 0 bases and J by 3 bases, leaving 11 bases between them. Germline V gives CDR1 MNHEY, CDR2 SVGAGI. This CDR3 has 16 amino acids. As DNA, the CDR3 is TGTGCCAGCAGTTACTCTCTGGGCCCCCCTAATGAAAAACTGTTTTTT. Protein: CASSYSLGPPNEKLFF.

The V call is TRBV6-2 or TRBV6-3, the J call TRBJ1-5; D call uncertain. The CDR3 is made up of 12 amino acids. The germline V gene encodes CDR1 MNHEY and CDR2 SVGEGT. V was shortened by 5 bases and J by 4 bases, with 6 bases between the two germline ends. The CDR3 loop reads CASSRENQPQHF. The CDR3 DNA sequence: TGTGCCAGCAGTCGGGAAAATCAGCCCCAGCATTTT.

The chain couples TRBV7-2 to TRBJ1-3; D is undetermined. Germline V gene sequence: CDR1 SGHTA, CDR2 FQGNSA. The V gene lost 4 bases and the J gene lost 0 bases, with 10 bases spanning the gap. The CDR3 extends over 15 amino acids. The CDR3 bases are TGTGCCAGCAGCTCCTACAGCAGCTCTGGAAACACCATATATTTT. It encodes CASSSYSSSGNTIYF.

The genes are TRBV10-3 and TRBJ1-1; TRBD1 matches at 7 bases. Germline CDR1 and CDR2: ENHRY and SYGVKD. Germline trimming cut 10 bases from V and 1 base from J; bases unmatched to any gene: 6. The CDR3 spans 13 residues. CDR3: CATQGVSNTEAFF. The CDR3 DNA reads as TGTGCCACGCAGGGGGTGTCGAACACTGAAGCTTTCTTT.

The sample holds a few counts of this clone. The chain has TRBV7-9 and TRBJ1-2; D remains ambiguous. The CDR3 contains 13 residues. The germline CDR1 and CDR2 sequences are SEHNR and FQNEAQ (reference sequence). V lost 0 bases to trimming and J lost 8 bases, with 10 bases between them. This CDR3 reads CASSLATGIGYTF. CDR3 DNA: TGTGCCAGCAGCTTAGCGACGGGGATCGGCTACACCTTC.

The chain has TRBV9 and TRBJ2-3, with TRBD2 identical over 12 bases. After removal of 0 bases from V and 3 bases from J, the junction contained 11 bases not matched to a gene. This CDR3 has 19 residues. Germline values: CDR1 SGDLS, CDR2 YYNGEE. In DNA form, the CDR3 reads TGTGCCAGCAGCGTAGATCTCGACGGACTAGCGGGGTCTACAGATACGCAGTATTTT. Translating it yields CASSVDLDGLAGSTDTQYF.

The chain uses TRBV2 and TRBJ2-7; weak D call: TRBD2 (8 bases). CDR1 and CDR2 (germline): SNHLY, FYNNEI. Trimming cost V 8 bases and J 3 bases, with 17 bases left between them. The CDR3 consists of 14 residues. The CDR3 DNA sequence: TGTGCCAGCCTCAGGGGGGCGGGGGGCTACGAGCAGTACTTC. Translating it yields CASLRGAGGYEQYF.

The J gene is TRBJ2-3, the V gene TRBV2; D perhaps matches TRBD1 (5 bases). The CDR3 is 11 residues long. Trimming removed 6 bases from V and 4 bases from J, with 5 bases in between. Germline CDR1 SNHLY, CDR2 FYNNEI. Here the CDR3 DNA reads TGTGCCAGCAGAGGGGCAGATACGCAGTATTTT. It specifies CASRGADTQYF.

This clone was observed once. The DNA for the CDR3 is TGTGCCAGCGGGAGGGATAAAGGGACCCAGTACTTC. Translation gives CASGRDKGTQYF. The genes are TRBV27 and TRBJ2-5, with 7 bases aligning to TRBD2. The V segment lost 8 bases and the J segment 7 bases; nucleotides outside the gene matches: 7. CDR1 is MNHEY, CDR2 SMNVEV, per germline (reference sequence). This CDR3 has 12 amino acids.

The rearrangement joins TRBV7-9 to TRBJ2-3, with 7 bases matching TRBD1. Germline V gene lookup returns CDR1 SEHNR and CDR2 FQNEAQ (reference sequence). The V and J ends lost 5 bases and 2 bases, in that order; junction bases with no gene match: 10. The CDR3 has 16 amino acids. The CDR3 coding sequence is TGTGCCAGCAGCCTCCGGACAGGACCCTACACAGATACGCAGTATTTT. Translated: CASSLRTGPYTDTQYF.

The J gene is TRBJ1-1, the V gene TRBV7-9; D call uncertain. With 2 bases removed from V and 1 base from J, the gap between germline ends came to 11 bases. The length of the CDR3 is 15 residues. The germline CDR1 and CDR2 sequences are SEHNR and FQNEAQ (reference sequence). DNA of the CDR3: TGTGCCAGCAGCTTATGGAGGCCGGAGAACACTGAAGCTTTCTTT. Protein: CASSLWRPENTEAFF.

The chain combines TRBV5-1 with TRBJ2-6, with a weak D call TRBD2 (6 bases). Trimming took off 4 bases at V and 3 bases at J, with 8 bases between the two ends. Germline V gene lookup returns CDR1 SGHRS and CDR2 YFSETQ. The CDR3 is 14 residues long. The CDR3 bases are TGCGCCAGCAGCACGGAGGGTGGGGCCAACGTCCTGACTTTC. As protein: CASSTEGGANVLTF.

The genes are TRBV9 and TRBJ2-7, with 7 nucleotides matching TRBD1. The CDR3 extends over 12 amino acids. The V gene end was trimmed by 1 base and the J gene end by 6 bases; junction bases not matched to a gene: 1. Germline assignment: CDR1 SGDLS and CDR2 YYNGEE. This CDR3 reads CASSVTGVEQYF. The DNA for the CDR3 is TGTGCCAGCAGCGTAACAGGGGTCGAGCAGTACTTC.

The rearrangement uses TRBV9 and TRBJ2-1; TRBD2 agrees at 15 bases. Germline trimming cut 1 base from V and 10 bases from J; bases unmatched to any gene: 6. The V gene's germline CDR1 is SGDLS and CDR2 YYNGEE. The CDR3 has 16 residues. The CDR3 is CASSVPGTSGGSEQFF. The DNA of the CDR3 is TGTGCCAGCAGCGTACCTGGGACTAGCGGGGGGTCGGAGCAGTTCTTC.

The rearrangement joins TRBV27 to TRBJ2-5, with TRBD2 as a possible D gene (5 bases). Germline assignment: CDR1 MNHEY and CDR2 SMNVEV (reference sequence). Between the trimmed V and J ends, which lost 2 bases and 2 bases, there was a span of 12 bases. The CDR3 has 15 residues. The CDR3 protein is CASSLIAGVQETQYF. The CDR3 nucleotides are TGTGCCAGCAGTTTAATTGCCGGGGTTCAAGAGACCCAGTACTTC.

V usage is TRBV9 and J usage is TRBJ1-1; possibly TRBD1 for D (6 bases). Trimming cost V 6 bases and J 0 bases, with 15 bases left between them. The CDR3 runs to 15 residues. From germline, CDR1 is SGDLS and CDR2 YYNGEE. CDR3 sequence (DNA): TGTGCCAGCACCCGGGGGGCCACAATGAACACTGAAGCTTTCTTT. Its protein product is CASTRGATMNTEAFF.

This clone was counted only a few times. Different DNA sequences within this sample yield the same CDR3. The chain employs TRBV7-9 and TRBJ2-7; TRBD2 aligns across 10 bases. The germline V gene has CDR1 SEHNR and CDR2 FQNEAQ (reference sequence). V shed 5 bases, J shed 6 bases, and the junction held 7 bases outside the gene matches. There are 14 residues in the CDR3. CDR3 in DNA: TGTGCCAGCAGCGTGAGCGGGGGGGCGTTCGAGCAGTACTTC. Its translation: CASSVSGGAFEQYF.

The chain's CDR3 is CASSDGGTDTQYF. The CDR3 DNA follows: TGCGCCAGCAGTGATGGGGGGACAGATACGCAGTATTTT. V and J are TRBV10-2 and TRBJ2-3; perhaps TRBD2 as D (6 bases). CDR3 length equals 13 residues. The V gene's germline CDR1 is WSHSY and CDR2 SAAADI. With 3 bases removed from V and 3 bases from J, the gap between germline ends came to 7 bases.